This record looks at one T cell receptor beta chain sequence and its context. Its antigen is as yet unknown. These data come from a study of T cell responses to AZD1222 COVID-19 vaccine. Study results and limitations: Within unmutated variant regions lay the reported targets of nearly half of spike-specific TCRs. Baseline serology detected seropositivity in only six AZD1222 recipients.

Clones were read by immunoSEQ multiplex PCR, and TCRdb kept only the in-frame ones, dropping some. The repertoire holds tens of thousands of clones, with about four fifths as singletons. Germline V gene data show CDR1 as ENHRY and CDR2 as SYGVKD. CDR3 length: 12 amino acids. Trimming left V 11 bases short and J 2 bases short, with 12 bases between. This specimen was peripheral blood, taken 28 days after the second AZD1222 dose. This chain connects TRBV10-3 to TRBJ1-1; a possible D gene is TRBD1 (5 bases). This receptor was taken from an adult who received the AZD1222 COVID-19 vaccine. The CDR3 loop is CASGHHNTEAFF. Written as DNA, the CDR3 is TGTGCCTCAGGACACCATAACACTGAAGCTTTCTTT.